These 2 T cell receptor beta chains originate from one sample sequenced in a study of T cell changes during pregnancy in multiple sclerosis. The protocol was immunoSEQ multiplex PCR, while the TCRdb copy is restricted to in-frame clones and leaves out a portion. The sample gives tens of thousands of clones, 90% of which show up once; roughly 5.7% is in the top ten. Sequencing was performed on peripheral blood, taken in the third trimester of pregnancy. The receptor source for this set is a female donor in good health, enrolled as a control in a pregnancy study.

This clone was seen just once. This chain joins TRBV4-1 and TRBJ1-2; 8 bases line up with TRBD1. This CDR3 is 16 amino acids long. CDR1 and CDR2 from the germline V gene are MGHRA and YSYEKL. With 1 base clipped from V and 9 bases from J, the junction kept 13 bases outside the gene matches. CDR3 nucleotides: TGCGCCAGCAGCCAAGGGGGGGGACAGGTCGTGGCTAGCTACACCTTC. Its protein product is CASSQGGGQVVASYTF.

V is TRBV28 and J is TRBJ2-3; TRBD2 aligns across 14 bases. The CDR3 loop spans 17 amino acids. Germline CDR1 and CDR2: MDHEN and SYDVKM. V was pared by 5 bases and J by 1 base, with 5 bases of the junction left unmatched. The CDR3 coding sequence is TGTGCCAGCAGTCCCCTGGGACTAGCGGGAGGCACAGATACGCAGTATTTT. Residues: CASSPLGLAGGTDTQYF.